This passage covers 25 T cell receptor beta chains from one sample sequenced in a study of vaccination effects on CD4 cells after COVID-19. Cultured cells yielded isolated CD4+ T cells after about ten days. Here immunoSEQ multiplex PCR was the method, and the copy in TCRdb shows in-frame clones only, minus some. The table lists more than 50,000 clones, 60% to 85% of them singletons. For these receptors, no antigen is known. Material: CD4+ T cells from PBMCs cultured without peptide, obtained before COVID-19 vaccination. Every receptor here comes from a human donor who received a COVID-19 vaccine.

The chain has TRBV9 and TRBJ2-6, with D possibly matching TRBD1 (6 bases). Trimming took 3 bases from V and 1 from J, leaving 8 bases between them. The CDR3 extends over 15 amino acids. The V gene's germline CDR1 is SGDLS and CDR2 YYNGEE. This chain's CDR3 is CASSGGGSGANVLTF. For the CDR3, the DNA is TGTGCCAGCAGCGGAGGGGGATCTGGGGCCAACGTCCTGACTTTC.

The chain couples TRBV9 to TRBJ2-5; D not resolved. The germline V and J ends were trimmed by 0 bases and 9 bases, with 12 bases remaining between them. Per the germline V gene, CDR1 is SGDLS and CDR2 is YYNGEE. This CDR3 contains 13 residues. In nucleotides, the CDR3 is TGTGCCAGCAGCGTAGGGCCCCCGGACGCCCAGTACTTC. Its protein product is CASSVGPPDAQYF.

The CDR3 here is CASGQRVSDNEQFF. CDR3 DNA sequence: TGTGCCAGCGGTCAAAGGGTTTCGGACAATGAGCAGTTCTTC. The rearrangement joins TRBV9 to TRBJ2-1, with D hard to call. V was trimmed by 7 bases and J by 5 bases, leaving 16 bases between them. The CDR3 covers 14 residues. Germline V gene lookup returns CDR1 SGDLS and CDR2 YYNGEE.

The chain links TRBV18 to TRBJ1-1; 9 bases align to TRBD1. Germline V lookup: CDR1 KGHSH, CDR2 LQKENI. The trim removed 5 bases at V and 1 base at J, leaving 2 bases unmatched. This CDR3 region has 14 residues. The CDR3 nucleotides read TGTGCCAGCTCAAGGACAGGGGAGAACACTGAAGCTTTCTTT. Protein sequence: CASSRTGENTEAFF.

This chain links TRBV6-1 with TRBJ1-5; no reliable D call. The germline gives CDR1 MNHNS, CDR2 SASEGT. V was clipped by 0 bases and J by 2 bases, with 8 bases between them. The CDR3 is 15 amino acids. CDR3 nucleotide sequence: TGTGCCAGCAGTGAAGCGGACGGTCGCAATCAGCCCCAGCATTTT. Protein product: CASSEADGRNQPQHF.

The rearrangement uses TRBV12-5 and TRBJ1-5, with TRBD1 identical over 8 bases. Germline V lookup: CDR1 LGHNT, CDR2 FRNRAP. CDR3 length: 16 residues. Trimming removed 1 base from V and 3 bases from J; junction bases left unmatched: 5. The chain's CDR3 is CASGLGQGSFNQPQHF. The CDR3 DNA sequence: TGTGCTAGTGGTTTGGGACAGGGGTCATTCAATCAGCCCCAGCATTTT.

V and J are TRBV4-1 and TRBJ2-5; D may be TRBD1 (7 bases). The CDR3 runs 18 residues. Looked up from germline, CDR1 is MGHRA and CDR2 is YSYEKL. Trimming left V 0 bases short and J 2 bases short, with 19 bases between. The CDR3 nucleotides are TGCGCCAGCAGCCAAGAAGCGACAGGGACTGGGGTACAAGAGACCCAGTACTTC. Its translation is CASSQEATGTGVQETQYF.

This clone was seen more than once but under ten times. This chain joins TRBV6-5 and TRBJ1-2; 9 positions match TRBD1. V dropped 2 bases and J dropped 5; count of bases not matched to a gene: 6. The CDR3 covers 15 residues. The V gene's germline CDR1 is MNHEY and CDR2 SVGAGI. This CDR3 is CASSYQQGAGYGYTF. DNA of the CDR3: TGTGCCAGCAGTTACCAACAGGGGGCGGGATATGGCTACACCTTC.

The chain combines TRBV18 with TRBJ2-3; no firm D call. CDR3 size: 15 residues. CDR1 and CDR2 from the germline V gene are KGHSH and LQKENI. V lost 6 bases, J lost 0 bases, and 13 bases lay in between. The CDR3 sequence is CASSSVLPSTDTQYF. For the CDR3, the DNA is TGTGCCAGCTCGTCAGTGCTACCTAGCACAGATACGCAGTATTTT.

The V and J genes are TRBV6-2 or TRBV6-3 and TRBJ1-6; 10 nucleotides line up with TRBD1. Trimming took 5 bases from V and 7 from J; bases not matched to a gene: 8. The CDR3 is 16 amino acids. Germline assignment: CDR1 MNHEY and CDR2 SVGEGT. CDR3 DNA sequence: TGTGCCAGCAGTCATACCGGGACAGGGGTCAATTCACCCCTCCACTTT. Encoded protein: CASSHTGTGVNSPLHF.

The J gene is TRBJ2-5, the V gene TRBV6-1; no clear D gene. Per the germline V gene, CDR1 is MNHNS and CDR2 is SASEGT. The V end was cut by 5 bases, the J end by 4 bases, with 11 bases between. This CDR3 has 13 amino acids. The CDR3 sequence: CASSSRMGETQYF. The CDR3, as DNA: TGTGCCAGCAGTTCCCGGATGGGAGAGACCCAGTACTTC.

The chain employs TRBV4-1 and TRBJ1-6; D unclear. CDR3 length: 18 residues. Germline V lookup: CDR1 MGHRA, CDR2 YSYEKL. The V end lost 3 bases, the J end lost 0 bases, and 15 bases lay between the germline ends. The CDR3 DNA reads TGCGCCAGCAGCCAGTTTGTCCTCTTGAGCTCCTATAATTCACCCCTCCACTTT. Protein product: CASSQFVLLSSYNSPLHF.

To note about this clone: An end of the junction does not agree with germline; a read error may underlie this. This rearrangement joins TRBV11-2 to TRBJ2-1; TRBD1 agrees at 11 bases. The germline V gene encodes CDR1 SGHAT and CDR2 FQNNGV. The CDR3 length is 15 residues. The CDR3 here is CASSSGQGAYNEQFF. CDR3 nucleotides: TGTGCCAGCAGCTCAGGACAGGGGGCCTATAATGAGCAGTTCTTC.

The J gene is TRBJ2-2, the V gene TRBV5-4; D may be TRBD2 (6 bases). The length of the CDR3 is 15 residues. The V gene's germline CDR1 is SGHNT and CDR2 YYREEE (reference sequence). V was shortened by 4 bases and J by 6 bases, with 16 bases between the two germline ends. CDR3: CASSPGDGGSGELFF. DNA of the CDR3: TGTGCCAGCAGCCCTGGGGATGGGGGGTCCGGGGAGCTGTTTTTT.

The V gene is TRBV10-2, the J gene TRBJ2-6; D remains ambiguous. With 4 bases removed from V and 0 bases from J, the gap between germline ends came to 4 bases. The germline CDR1 and CDR2 sequences are WSHSY and SAAADI. The CDR3 has 14 amino acids. The CDR3 here is CASSASSGANVLTF. The CDR3 DNA reads TGCGCCAGCAGTGCGAGCTCTGGGGCCAACGTCCTGACTTTC.

The chain links TRBV2 to TRBJ2-7; D ambiguous. Germline V gene data show CDR1 as SNHLY and CDR2 as FYNNEI. V lost 0 bases to trimming and J lost 8 bases, with 11 bases between them. CDR3 length: 13 amino acids. The CDR3 nucleotides are TGTGCCAGCAGTGAAGCGGAACTCACCAAGCAGTACGTC. The encoded protein is CASSEAELTKQYV.

The chain has TRBV12-3 or TRBV12-4 and TRBJ1-5; no firm D call. V shed 8 bases and J shed 6 bases, with 8 bases lying between them. The CDR3 length is 11 residues. The DNA for the CDR3 is TGTGCCAGCGCGGGGTCTCAGCCCCAGCATTTT. Its protein is CASAGSQPQHF.

This clone was observed a single time. V gene TRBV6-5 combines with J gene TRBJ1-2; 11 bases align to TRBD1. Germline CDR1 reads MNHEY; CDR2 reads SVGAGI. Trimming at V came to 5 bases and at J to 6 bases, leaving 8 bases not matched to a gene. The CDR3 covers 15 residues. The DNA for the CDR3 is TGTGCCAGCAGTCGAGCCGGGACAGGGGGGGATGGCTACACCTTC. Protein: CASSRAGTGGDGYTF.

The chain recombines TRBV19 with TRBJ1-3, with D unresolved. Trimming removed 6 bases at V and 1 base at J, with 10 bases between. The germline CDR1 and CDR2 sequences are LNHDA and SQIVND (reference sequence). The CDR3 is made up of 14 amino acids. The CDR3 sequence: CASSDGGSGNTIYF. The CDR3 DNA is TGTGCCAGTAGCGACGGCGGTTCTGGAAACACCATATATTTT.

The gene calls are TRBV12-2 and TRBJ2-7; the D call of TRBD1 is as the table states it, not checked on the DNA. TRBV12-2 is designated a pseudogene. The CDR3 covers 22 residues. CDR3 protein: CASRLDADRGLSYCWGFYEQYV. Written as DNA, the CDR3 is TGTGCAAGTCGTTTAGATGCGGACAGGGGGCTCTCCTACTGTTGGGGCTTCTACGAGCAGTACGTC.

V and J are TRBV6-6 and TRBJ1-2; D call uncertain. V was cut by 6 bases and J by 4 bases, with 9 bases left in between. There are 12 residues in the CDR3. CDR1 is MNHNY, CDR2 SVGAGI, per germline (reference sequence). The CDR3 region has the DNA TGTGCCAGCAGATCCGGGAGCTATGGCTACACCTTC. Protein product: CASRSGSYGYTF.

The gene calls are TRBV2 and TRBJ2-5; a weak D match, TRBD1 (6 bases). The CDR3 spans 14 residues. Germline assignment: CDR1 SNHLY and CDR2 FYNNEI. V dropped 4 bases and J dropped 4 bases, with 13 bases sitting between them. CDR3 protein: CASSAQGLGETQYF. The CDR3 DNA is TGTGCCAGCAGTGCCCAGGGGCTAGGAGAGACCCAGTACTTC.

The rearrangement links TRBV13 to TRBJ2-4; the D is unclear. The length of the CDR3 is 16 residues. The V and J ends lost 4 bases and 9 bases respectively, with 22 bases between them. Germline V gives CDR1 PRHDT, CDR2 FYEKMQ (reference sequence). The CDR3 protein is CASSSEVTEQNVIQYF. The CDR3 DNA reads TGTGCCAGCAGCTCCGAAGTCACGGAACAGAACGTCATTCAGTACTTC.

V gene TRBV9 combines with J gene TRBJ1-4, with D perhaps matching TRBD1 (5 bases). Per the germline V gene, CDR1 is SGDLS and CDR2 is YYNGEE. CDR3 length: 15 amino acids. The ends were cut back, 0 bases at V and 2 bases at J, with 8 bases in the middle. In DNA, the CDR3 is TGTGCCAGCAGCGTAGCGGGGCGTACTAATGAAAAACTGTTTTTT. It encodes CASSVAGRTNEKLFF. Combining the CDR3 with reference TRBV9 and TRBJ1-4 gives the whole variable domain DSGVTQTPKHLITATGQRVTLRCSPRSGDLSVYWYQQSLDQGLQFLIQYYNGEERAKGNILERFSAQQFPDLHSELNLSSLELGDSALYFCASSVAGRTNEKLFFGSGTQLSVL.

The J gene is TRBJ2-2, the V gene TRBV14; TRBD1 matches 7 bases. CDR3 size: 13 residues. After removal of 4 bases from V and 7 bases from J, the junction contained 3 bases not matched to a gene. Germline CDR1 is SGHDN and CDR2 is FVKESK. The CDR3 loop is CASSRQGGGELFF. CDR3 coding DNA: TGTGCCAGCAGCCGACAGGGCGGCGGGGAGCTGTTTTTT.